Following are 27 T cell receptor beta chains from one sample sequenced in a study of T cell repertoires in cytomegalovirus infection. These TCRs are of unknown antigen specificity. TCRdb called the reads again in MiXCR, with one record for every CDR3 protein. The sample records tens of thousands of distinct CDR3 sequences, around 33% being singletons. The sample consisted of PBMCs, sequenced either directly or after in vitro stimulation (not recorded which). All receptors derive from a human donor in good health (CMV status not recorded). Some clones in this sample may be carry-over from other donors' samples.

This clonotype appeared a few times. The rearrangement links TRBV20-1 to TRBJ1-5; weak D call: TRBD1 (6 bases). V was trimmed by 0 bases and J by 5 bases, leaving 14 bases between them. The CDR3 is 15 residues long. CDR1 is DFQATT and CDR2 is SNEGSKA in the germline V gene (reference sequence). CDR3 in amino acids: CSARDPRGDDQPQHF. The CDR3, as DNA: TGCAGTGCTAGAGATCCCAGGGGAGATGATCAGCCCCAGCATTTT.

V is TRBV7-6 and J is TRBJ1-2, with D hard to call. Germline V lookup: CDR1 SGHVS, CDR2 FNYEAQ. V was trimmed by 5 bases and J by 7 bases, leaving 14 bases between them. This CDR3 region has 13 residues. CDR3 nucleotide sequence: TGTGCCAGCAGCCGGACCCCCGGCTCTGGCTACACCTTC. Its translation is CASSRTPGSGYTF.

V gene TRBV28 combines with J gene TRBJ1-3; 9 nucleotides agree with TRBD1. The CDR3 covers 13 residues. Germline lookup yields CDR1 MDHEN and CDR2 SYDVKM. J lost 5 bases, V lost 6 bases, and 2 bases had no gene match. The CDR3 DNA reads TGTGCCAGCAGGGACAGGGGACGAAACACCATATATTTT. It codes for CASRDRGRNTIYF.

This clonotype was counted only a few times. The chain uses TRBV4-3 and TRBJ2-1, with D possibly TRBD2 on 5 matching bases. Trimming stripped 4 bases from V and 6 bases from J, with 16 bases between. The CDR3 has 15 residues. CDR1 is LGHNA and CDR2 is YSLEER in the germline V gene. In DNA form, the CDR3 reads TGCGCCAGCAGCCGTAGTGCGAGGGCTGGCAATGAGCAGTTCTTC. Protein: CASSRSARAGNEQFF.

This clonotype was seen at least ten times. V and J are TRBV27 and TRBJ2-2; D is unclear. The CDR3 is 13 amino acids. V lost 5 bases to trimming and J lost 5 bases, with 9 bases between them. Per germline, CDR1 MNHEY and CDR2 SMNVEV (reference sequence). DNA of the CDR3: TGTGCCAGCAGTACCCTACCGACCGGGGAGCTGTTTTTT. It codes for CASSTLPTGELFF.

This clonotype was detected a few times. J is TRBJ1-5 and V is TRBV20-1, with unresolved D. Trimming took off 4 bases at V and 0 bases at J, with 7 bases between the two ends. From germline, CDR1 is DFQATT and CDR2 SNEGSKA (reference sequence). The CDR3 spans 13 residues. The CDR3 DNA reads TGCAGTGCTACCAAATATAGCAATCAGCCCCAGCATTTT. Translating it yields CSATKYSNQPQHF.

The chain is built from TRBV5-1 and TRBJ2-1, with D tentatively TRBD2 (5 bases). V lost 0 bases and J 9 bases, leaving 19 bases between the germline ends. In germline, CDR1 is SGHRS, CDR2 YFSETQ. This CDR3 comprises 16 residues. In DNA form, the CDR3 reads TGCGCCAGCAGCTTGGCGCGGGTATCAGCGGTAGCTGAGCAGTTCTTC. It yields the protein CASSLARVSAVAEQFF.

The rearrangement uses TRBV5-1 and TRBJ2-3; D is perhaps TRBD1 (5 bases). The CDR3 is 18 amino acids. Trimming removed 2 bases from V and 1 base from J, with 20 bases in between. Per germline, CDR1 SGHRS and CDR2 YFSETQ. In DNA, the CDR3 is TGCGCCAGCAGCTTCCCCCCTTGGTCCCTAGGGGGCACAGATACGCAGTATTTT. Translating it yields CASSFPPWSLGGTDTQYF.

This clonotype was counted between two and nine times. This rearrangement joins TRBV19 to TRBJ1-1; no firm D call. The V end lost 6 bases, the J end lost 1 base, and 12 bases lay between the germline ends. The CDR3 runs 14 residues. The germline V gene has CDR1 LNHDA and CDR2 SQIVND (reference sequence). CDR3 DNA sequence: TGTGCCAGTAGCCCCCGGGCCTCGAACACTGAAGCTTTCTTT. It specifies CASSPRASNTEAFF. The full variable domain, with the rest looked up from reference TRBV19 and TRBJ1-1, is DGGITQSPKYLFRKEGQNVTLSCEQNLNHDAMYWYRQDPGQGLRLIYYSQIVNDFQKGDIAEGYSVSREKKESFPLTVTSAQKNPTAFYLCASSPRASNTEAFFGQGTRLTVV.

DNA for the CDR3: TGTGCCAGCAGCGTCGACAGATTCTATGGCTACACCTTC. This codes for CASSVDRFYGYTF. This chain connects TRBV7-8 to TRBJ1-2; D is possibly TRBD1 (5 bases). Between the trimmed V and J ends, which lost 5 bases and 4 bases, there was a span of 11 bases. CDR1 SGHVS and CDR2 FQNEAQ come from the germline V gene. The CDR3 consists of 13 residues.

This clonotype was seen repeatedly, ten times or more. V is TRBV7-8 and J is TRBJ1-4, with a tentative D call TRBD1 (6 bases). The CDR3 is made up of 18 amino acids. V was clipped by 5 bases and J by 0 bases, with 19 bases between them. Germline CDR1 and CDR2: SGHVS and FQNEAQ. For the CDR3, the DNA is TGTGCCAGCAGCCTACGCGTTGGCAGGGGTCCAACTAATGAAAAACTGTTTTTT. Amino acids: CASSLRVGRGPTNEKLFF. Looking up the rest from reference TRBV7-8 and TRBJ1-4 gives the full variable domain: GAGVSQSPRYKVAKRGQDVALRCDPISGHVSLFWYQQALGQGPEFLTYFQNEAQLDKSGLPSDRFFAERPEGSVSTLKIQRTQQEDSAVYLCASSLRVGRGPTNEKLFFGSGTQLSVL.

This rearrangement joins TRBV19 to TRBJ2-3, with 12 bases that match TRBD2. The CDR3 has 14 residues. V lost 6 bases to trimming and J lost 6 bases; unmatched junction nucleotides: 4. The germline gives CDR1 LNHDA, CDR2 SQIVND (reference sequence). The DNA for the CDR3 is TGTGCCAGTAGGCTAGCGGGGGGGCCGGATACGCAGTATTTT. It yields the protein CASRLAGGPDTQYF.

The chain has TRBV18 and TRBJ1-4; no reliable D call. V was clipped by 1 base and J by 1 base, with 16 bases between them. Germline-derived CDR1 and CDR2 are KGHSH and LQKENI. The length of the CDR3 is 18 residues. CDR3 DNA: TGTGCCAGCTCACCACAAGGTCACCGTTTTAGAACTAATGAAAAACTGTTTTTT. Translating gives CASSPQGHRFRTNEKLFF.

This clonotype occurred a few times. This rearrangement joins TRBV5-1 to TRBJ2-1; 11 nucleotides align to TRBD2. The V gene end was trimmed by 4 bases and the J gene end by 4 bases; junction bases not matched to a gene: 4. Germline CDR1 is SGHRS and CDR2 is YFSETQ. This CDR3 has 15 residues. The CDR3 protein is CASSQGLAGYNEQFF. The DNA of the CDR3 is TGCGCCAGCAGCCAAGGACTAGCGGGTTACAATGAGCAGTTCTTC.

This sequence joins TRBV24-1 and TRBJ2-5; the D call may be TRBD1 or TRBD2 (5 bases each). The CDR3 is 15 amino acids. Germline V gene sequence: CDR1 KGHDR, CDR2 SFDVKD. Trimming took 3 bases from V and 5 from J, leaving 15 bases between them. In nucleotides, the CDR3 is TGTGCCACCAGTGATGCCGGGGAAGGGGTGGAGACCCAGTACTTC. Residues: CATSDAGEGVETQYF.

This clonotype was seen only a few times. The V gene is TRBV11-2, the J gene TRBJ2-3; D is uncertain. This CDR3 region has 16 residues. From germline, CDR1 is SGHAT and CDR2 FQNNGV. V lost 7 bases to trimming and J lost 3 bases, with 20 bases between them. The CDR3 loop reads CASTTAPGVWTDTQYF. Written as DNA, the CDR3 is TGTGCCAGCACCACCGCCCCAGGAGTCTGGACAGATACGCAGTATTTT.

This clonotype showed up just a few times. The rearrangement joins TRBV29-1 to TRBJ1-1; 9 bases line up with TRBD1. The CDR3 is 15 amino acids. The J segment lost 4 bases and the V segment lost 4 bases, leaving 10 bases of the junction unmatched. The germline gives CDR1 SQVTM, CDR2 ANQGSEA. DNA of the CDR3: TGCAGCGTTGGGGCGCCTGGGACAGGGCGCACTGAAGCTTTCTTT. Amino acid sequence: CSVGAPGTGRTEAFF.

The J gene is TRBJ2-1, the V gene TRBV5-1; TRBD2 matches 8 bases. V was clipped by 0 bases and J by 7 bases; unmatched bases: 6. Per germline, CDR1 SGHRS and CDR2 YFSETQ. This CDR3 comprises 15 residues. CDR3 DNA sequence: TGCGCCAGCAGCTTGGTCGGGGGGGGATTAAATGAGCAGTTCTTC. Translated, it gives CASSLVGGGLNEQFF.

The CDR3 bases are TGTGCCAGCAGTCCTCTTGTTCGGGGGCGTCGTGCATACGAGCAGTACTTC. Translating it yields CASSPLVRGRRAYEQYF. J is TRBJ2-7 and V is TRBV7-8; D possibly matches TRBD1 or TRBD2 (6 bases each). Germline CDR1 SGHVS, CDR2 FQNEAQ. V was cut by 6 bases and J by 4 bases, with 25 bases left in between. There are 17 residues in the CDR3.

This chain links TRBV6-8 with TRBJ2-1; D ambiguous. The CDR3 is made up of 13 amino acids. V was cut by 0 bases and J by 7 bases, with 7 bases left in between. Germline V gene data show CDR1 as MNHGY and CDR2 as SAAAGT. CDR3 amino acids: CASSYSSENEQFF. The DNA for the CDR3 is TGTGCCAGCAGTTACTCGAGTGAAAATGAGCAGTTCTTC.

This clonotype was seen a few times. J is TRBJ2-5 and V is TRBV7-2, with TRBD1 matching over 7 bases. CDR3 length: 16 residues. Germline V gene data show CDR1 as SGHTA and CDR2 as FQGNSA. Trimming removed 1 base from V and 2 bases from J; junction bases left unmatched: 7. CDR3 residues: CASSLGGGRLQETQYF. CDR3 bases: TGTGCCAGCAGCTTAGGAGGGGGCAGGCTACAAGAGACCCAGTACTTC.

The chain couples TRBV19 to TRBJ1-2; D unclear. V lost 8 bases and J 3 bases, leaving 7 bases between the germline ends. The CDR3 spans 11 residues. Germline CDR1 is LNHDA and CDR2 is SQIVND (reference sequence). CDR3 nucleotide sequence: TGTGCCAGTGCCAGCTACTATGGCTACACCTTC. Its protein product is CASASYYGYTF. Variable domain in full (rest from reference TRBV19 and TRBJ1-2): DGGITQSPKYLFRKEGQNVTLSCEQNLNHDAMYWYRQDPGQGLRLIYYSQIVNDFQKGDIAEGYSVSREKKESFPLTVTSAQKNPTAFYLCASASYYGYTFGSGTRLTVV.

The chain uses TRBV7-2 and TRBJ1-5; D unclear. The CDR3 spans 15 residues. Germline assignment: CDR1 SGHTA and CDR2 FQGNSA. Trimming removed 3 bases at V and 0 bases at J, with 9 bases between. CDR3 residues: CASSLDYNSNQPQHF. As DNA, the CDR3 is TGTGCCAGCAGCTTGGACTATAATAGCAATCAGCCCCAGCATTTT.

The CDR3 DNA reads TGTGCCAGCAGCTTGGGAGGCCCTAACTATGGCTACACCTTC. It is translated as CASSLGGPNYGYTF. The chain recombines TRBV5-4 with TRBJ1-2; D remains ambiguous. The CDR3 sequence is 14 residues long. CDR1 SGHNT and CDR2 YYREEE come from the germline V gene (reference sequence). The germline V and J ends were trimmed by 0 bases and 0 bases, with 6 bases remaining between them.

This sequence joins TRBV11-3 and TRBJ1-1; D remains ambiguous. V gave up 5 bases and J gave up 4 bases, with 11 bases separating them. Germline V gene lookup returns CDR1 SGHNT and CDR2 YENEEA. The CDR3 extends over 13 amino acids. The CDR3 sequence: CASSESSVTEAFF. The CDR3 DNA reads TGTGCCAGCAGCGAATCGTCGGTCACTGAAGCTTTCTTT.

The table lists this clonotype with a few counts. CDR3 sequence (DNA): TGTGCCAGCAGCTTAGCTGGGGACGAGCAGTACTTC. It codes for CASSLAGDEQYF. This chain links TRBV7-9 with TRBJ2-7; D unclear. This CDR3 has 12 amino acids. CDR1 and CDR2 (germline): SEHNR, FQNEAQ (reference sequence). V was pared by 0 bases and J by 5 bases, with 5 bases between.

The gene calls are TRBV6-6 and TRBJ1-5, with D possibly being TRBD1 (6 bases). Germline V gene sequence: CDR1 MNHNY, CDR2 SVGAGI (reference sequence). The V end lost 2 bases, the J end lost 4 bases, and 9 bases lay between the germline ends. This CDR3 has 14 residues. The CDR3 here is CASSYGTRNQPQHF. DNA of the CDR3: TGTGCCAGCAGTTACGGGACAAGGAATCAGCCCCAGCATTTT.